Sequencing of this T cell receptor (beta chain) was carried out in a study of CD8 T cells in Susac syndrome. Trimming at V came to 0 bases and at J to 1 base, leaving 5 bases not matched to a gene. Germline loops: CDR1 DFQATT, CDR2 SNEGSKA (reference sequence). The CDR3 is made up of 15 amino acids. RNA was extracted with the RNeasy kit, and a quantity of 0.5 to 1 ug was reverse transcribed using random hexamers. Amplification of the TCR beta CDR3 was carried out by immunoSEQ multiplex PCR, which spanned a total of 54 Vbeta and 13 Jbeta segments. TCRdb itself ran the immunoSEQ multiplex PCR reads through MiXCR, one entry per CDR3 protein. The sample carries about 90,000 distinct CDR3 sequences, about 93% recorded once. High-throughput TCR beta sequencing covered peripheral CD8+ and CD4+ T cells.

Sequenced: CD8+ T cells from PBMCs. The J gene is TRBJ1-1, the V gene TRBV20-1, with TRBD1 identical over 7 bases. The clonotype was recovered from a human donor in good health. CDR3 residues: CSARDIGGRNTEAFF. In DNA form, the CDR3 reads TGCAGTGCTAGAGATATAGGGGGCCGGAACACTGAAGCTTTCTTT.